This T cell receptor beta chain was retrieved from a study of identical twins. Overall study findings and caveats: Fewer insertions characterized abundant cord blood beta clonotypes, whereas memory repertoires showed none. Invariant MAIT and iNKT cells are populations that could partly confound zero-insertion analyses.

This clonotype was observed a few times. Its antigen is unknown. The germline V gene has CDR1 LGHNA and CDR2 YSLEER. The CDR3 is 15 amino acids. V shed 0 bases and J shed 7 bases, with 16 bases lying between them. TCRdb itself ran the 5' RACE reads through MiXCR, one entry per CDR3 protein. The sample consists of approximately 500,000 distinct CDR3 sequences, more than 20% of them appearing once. These same records also appear under a second study, on T cells expressing NK-cell markers. That study adds: About six donors carried dominant NKG2C+ clonotypes that made up roughly 1.0-7.5% of their CD8+ T cells.

The source is a woman aged 18 to 35 in good health. The rearrangement links TRBV4-3 to TRBJ2-7; D gene unclear. What was sequenced was CD4+ T cells sorted from blood. The CDR3 spells CASSQDSRPFEEQYF. DNA for the CDR3: TGCGCCAGCAGCCAAGATTCGCGACCTTTTGAAGAGCAGTACTTC.